This T cell receptor (beta chain) was sequenced during a study of T cell repertoires in cytomegalovirus infection. Worth noting for this clonotype: Its antigen is currently unknown.

This CDR3 is built from 17 residues. Trimming cost V 0 bases and J 2 bases, with 17 bases left between them. Looked up from germline, CDR1 is MNHNY and CDR2 is SVGAGI (reference sequence). TCRdb re-called the reads with MiXCR, one entry per CDR3 protein. Of roughly 730,000 distinct CDR3 sequences in the sample, roughly 30% were seen once. This material consisted of cultured PBMCs, taken from culture after CMV antigen stimulation. The rearrangement joins TRBV6-6 to TRBJ2-7; possibly TRBD1 or TRBD2 for D (5 bases each). This TCR was sampled from a human donor in good health (CMV status not recorded). Some clones in this sample may be carry-over from other donors' samples. CDR3 region: CASSYSFGAAGTYEQYF. CDR3 nucleotide sequence: TGTGCCAGCAGTTACTCGTTCGGGGCCGCAGGGACCTACGAGCAGTACTTC.